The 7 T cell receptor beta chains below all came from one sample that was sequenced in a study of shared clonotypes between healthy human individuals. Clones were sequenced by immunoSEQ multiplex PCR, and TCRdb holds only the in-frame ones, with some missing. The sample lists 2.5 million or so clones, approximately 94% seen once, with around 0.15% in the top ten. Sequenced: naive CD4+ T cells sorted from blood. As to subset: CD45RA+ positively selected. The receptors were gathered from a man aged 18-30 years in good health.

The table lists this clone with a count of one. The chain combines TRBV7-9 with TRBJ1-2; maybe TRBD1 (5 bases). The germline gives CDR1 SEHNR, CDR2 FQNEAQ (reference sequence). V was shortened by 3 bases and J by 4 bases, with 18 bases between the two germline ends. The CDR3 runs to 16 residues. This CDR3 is CASSFGGSQSSYGYTF. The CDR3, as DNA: TGTGCCAGCAGCTTCGGGGGGTCCCAAAGTTCCTATGGCTACACCTTC. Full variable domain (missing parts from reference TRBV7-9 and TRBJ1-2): DTGVSQNPRHKITKRGQNVTFRCDPISEHNRLYWYRQTLGQGPEFLTYFQNEAQLEKSRLLSDRFSAERPKGSFSTLEIQRTEQGDSAMYLCASSFGGSQSSYGYTFGSGTRLTVV.

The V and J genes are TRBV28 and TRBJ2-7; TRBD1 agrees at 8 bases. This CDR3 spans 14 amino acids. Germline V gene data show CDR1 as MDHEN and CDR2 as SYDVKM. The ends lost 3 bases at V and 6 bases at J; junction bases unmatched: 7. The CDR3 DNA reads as TGTGCCAGCAGTTTTCGGACAGGGTTAGGCGAGCAGTACTTC. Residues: CASSFRTGLGEQYF. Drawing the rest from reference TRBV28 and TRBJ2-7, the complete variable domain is DVKVTQSSRYLVKRTGEKVFLECVQDMDHENMFWYRQDPGLGLRLIYFSYDVKMKEKGDIPEGYSVSREKKERFSLILESASTNQTSMYLCASSFRTGLGEQYFGPGTRLTVT.

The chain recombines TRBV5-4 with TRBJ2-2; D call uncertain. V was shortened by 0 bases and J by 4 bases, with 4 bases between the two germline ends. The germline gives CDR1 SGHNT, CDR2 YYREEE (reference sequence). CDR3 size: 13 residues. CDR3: CASSLVVTGELFF. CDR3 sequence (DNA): TGTGCCAGCAGCTTGGTTGTCACCGGGGAGCTGTTTTTT.

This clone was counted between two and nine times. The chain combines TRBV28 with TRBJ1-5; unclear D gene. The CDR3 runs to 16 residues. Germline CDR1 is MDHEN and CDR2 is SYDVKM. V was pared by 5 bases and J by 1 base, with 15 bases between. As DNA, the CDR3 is TGTGCCAGCAGTCAGCAAAGGGTGTGGAGCAATCAGCCCCAGCATTTT. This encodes CASSQQRVWSNQPQHF.

In nucleotides, the CDR3 is TGCGCCAGCAGCTTGGAGCAGGGAAGCCACGAGCAGTACTTC. Translated: CASSLEQGSHEQYF. J is TRBJ2-7 and V is TRBV5-1; possible D gene TRBD1, 5 bases. The CDR3 runs to 14 residues. V was pared by 0 bases and J by 5 bases, with 12 bases between. Per germline, CDR1 SGHRS and CDR2 YFSETQ.

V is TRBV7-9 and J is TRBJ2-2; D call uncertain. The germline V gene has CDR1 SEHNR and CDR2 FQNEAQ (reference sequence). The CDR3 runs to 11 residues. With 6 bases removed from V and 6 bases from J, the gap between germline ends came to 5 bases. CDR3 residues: CASSSSGELFF. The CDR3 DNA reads TGTGCCAGCAGTTCTTCCGGGGAGCTGTTTTTT.

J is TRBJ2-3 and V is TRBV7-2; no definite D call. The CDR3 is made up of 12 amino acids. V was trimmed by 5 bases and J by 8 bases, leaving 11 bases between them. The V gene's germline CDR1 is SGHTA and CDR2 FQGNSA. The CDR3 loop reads CASSPLKVTQYF. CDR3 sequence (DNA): TGTGCCAGCAGCCCTCTAAAGGTTACGCAGTATTTT.